A selection of T cell receptor beta chains follows, all from one sample in a study of T cells in Graves' hyperthyroidism and ophthalmopathy. TCRdb analysed the multiplex PCR reads with MiXCR anew, one entry per CDR3 protein. Of about 760,000 distinct CDR3 sequences listed, roughly 32% are singletons. What was sequenced was blood. The receptors shown here come from a woman aged 40 to 50 with Graves' hyperthyroidism. Both conserved end residues are part of each CDR3.

V	J	CDR3
TRBV5-1	TRBJ1-2	CASSPTDRAGGYTF
TRBV19	TRBJ2-7	CASSLRELGSYEQYF
TRBV12-3/TRBV12-4	TRBJ1-1	CASTQWAGVGLTEAFF
TRBV11-3	TRBJ2-7	CASSSRGDDSYEQYF
TRBV7-8	TRBJ1-5	CASSQDGRGGQPQHF
TRBV29-1	TRBJ1-1	CSGTGWMNTEAFF
TRBV5-1	TRBJ2-5	CASGIGLAGVGETQYF
TRBV7-9	TRBJ1-2	CASSARQDLNGYTF
TRBV6-5	TRBJ1-1	CASSRPGTVHPEAFF
TRBV7-2	TRBJ2-5	CASSGVARGQETQYF
TRBV7-2	TRBJ1-2	CASSGQQGGNGYTF
TRBV19	TRBJ1-1	CASLVGGIGSTEAFF
TRBV4-3	TRBJ1-6	CASSHLQGESPLHF
TRBV2	TRBJ1-1	CASSQETNTEAFF
TRBV7-8	TRBJ2-7	CASSGGTLYEQYF
TRBV11-1	TRBJ2-7	CASSPIAGGTSEQYF
TRBV20-1	TRBJ2-7	CSAPSGGWRYEQYF
TRBV5-4	TRBJ1-1	CASSLPSGLLNTEAFF
TRBV2	TRBJ1-6	CASSEFGQGGTPLHF
TRBV12-3/TRBV12-4	TRBJ1-1	CASSLPPENTEAFF
TRBV7-2	TRBJ1-2	CASSDLGGYGYTF
TRBV12-5	TRBJ2-5	CASVLRGDQETQYF
TRBV7-9	TRBJ2-7	CASSLNSGFPYEQYF
TRBV7-6	TRBJ2-3	CATQRGSGTDTQYF
TRBV9	TRBJ1-1	CASSVEERNTEAFF
TRBV7-9	TRBJ2-5	CASSPTDFQPQYF
TRBV7-9	TRBJ1-6	CASKENNSPLHF
TRBV6-1	TRBJ2-5	CASSDGLAGGIYTKTQYF
TRBV12-5	TRBJ2-7	CASGSAGRSYEQYF
TRBV7-8	TRBJ2-7	CASTTGRNEQYF
TRBV11-2	TRBJ1-1	CASSPLMRAGQSTEAFF
TRBV12-3/TRBV12-4	TRBJ2-5	CASSETPRETQYF
TRBV4-2	TRBJ1-2	CASSQGQGHGYTF
TRBV4-1	TRBJ1-1	CASSHPGQGSAFF
TRBV7-2	NA	CASSPGNYNEQFF
TRBV29-1	TRBJ1-2	CSVRQPYGYTF
TRBV19	TRBJ2-2	CASSLSGRNGELFF
TRBV10-3	TRBJ2-7	CAISSGRGYEQYF
TRBV5-1	TRBJ2-5	CASSLASSLGETQYF
TRBV5-1	TRBJ2-2	CASSFRQGSTGELFF
TRBV7-3	TRBJ1-1	CASSLRDSPNTEAFF
TRBV19	TRBJ1-2	CASHIPGRNLYGYTF
TRBV10-3	TRBJ2-2	CAISPSGLAGNTGELFF
TRBV11-1	TRBJ2-5	CASSSYADSSEETQYF
TRBV20-1	TRBJ2-6	CSARDTKGSSSGANVLTF
TRBV10-2	TRBJ1-1	CASSEGRVVTEAFF
TRBV10-3	TRBJ1-2	CAISECKGGHRWGYGYTF
TRBV5-1	TRBJ1-4	CASSRTGDATNEKLFF
TRBV9	NA	CASSVGSGRAIEQFF
TRBV25-1	TRBJ1-3	CASSLDGPVSGNTIYF
TRBV5-4	TRBJ1-1	CASSGDRDRGTEAFF
TRBV10-3	TRBJ1-3	CAISGAALSGNTIYF
TRBV10-3	TRBJ2-7	CAIRGSAGVENEQYF
TRBV7-2	TRBJ1-4	CASSQSGEKLFF
TRBV14	TRBJ2-7	CASSPVRGLGGSRYEQYF
TRBV5-8	TRBJ2-7	CASSPSSGRSYEQYF
TRBV4-1	TRBJ1-4	CASSQDRKGSNEKLFF
TRBV29-1	TRBJ1-1	CSDKGATNTEAFF
TRBV19	TRBJ1-3	CATDRLDSRRNTIYF